These 20 T cell receptor beta chains share one sample of origin, sequenced in a study of shared clonotypes between healthy human individuals. CD45RO-negative cells were positively selected for CCR7, leaving out terminally differentiated effector memory CD45RA+ cells. Produced via immunoSEQ multiplex PCR; TCRdb's table is partial and in-frame only. This sample carries about 680,000 clones, just over 90% of them seen once, and the ten largest clones take 24%. The material sequenced was naive CD8+ T cells sorted from blood. The source of these receptors is a man younger than 45 in good health.

The genes are TRBV4-1 and TRBJ2-6, with D perhaps matching TRBD1 (6 bases). V lost 0 bases, J lost 5 bases, and 11 bases lay in between. The germline gives CDR1 MGHRA, CDR2 YSYEKL. The length of the CDR3 is 16 residues. DNA of the CDR3: TGCGCCAGCAGCCAAGAAGGGGGAAGTAGGGCCAACGTCCTGACTTTC. Its protein product is CASSQEGGSRANVLTF.

This clone is a singleton in its sample. This rearrangement joins TRBV7-9 to TRBJ2-1; weak D call: TRBD1 (5 bases). The CDR3 loop spans 16 amino acids. Germline CDR1 reads SEHNR; CDR2 reads FQNEAQ (reference sequence). The ends were cut back, 5 bases at V and 0 bases at J, with 14 bases in the middle. Written as DNA, the CDR3 is TGTGCCAGCAGCCCCCAGGGCGGAAGCTCCTACAATGAGCAGTTCTTC. Protein: CASSPQGGSSYNEQFF.

V usage is TRBV7-9 and J usage is TRBJ2-3, with 12 bases identical to TRBD2. Germline V gene lookup returns CDR1 SEHNR and CDR2 FQNEAQ (reference sequence). The trim removed 5 bases at V and 0 bases at J, leaving 12 bases unmatched. There are 19 residues in the CDR3. CDR3 in amino acids: CASSRTRLAGELSTDTQYF. In DNA, the CDR3 is TGTGCCAGCAGCCGCACGAGACTAGCGGGAGAGTTGAGCACAGATACGCAGTATTTT. The whole variable domain, filled in from reference TRBV7-9 and TRBJ2-3, reads DTGVSQNPRHKITKRGQNVTFRCDPISEHNRLYWYRQTLGQGPEFLTYFQNEAQLEKSRLLSDRFSAERPKGSFSTLEIQRTEQGDSAMYLCASSRTRLAGELSTDTQYFGPGTRLTVL.

The V call is TRBV27, the J call TRBJ1-5, with D perhaps TRBD1 (5 bases). V shed 5 bases and J shed 2 bases, with 13 bases lying between them. There are 15 residues in the CDR3. CDR1 and CDR2 (germline): MNHEY, SMNVEV (reference sequence). This CDR3 is CASSAPDSRNQPQHF. CDR3 bases: TGTGCCAGCAGTGCCCCTGACAGTCGCAATCAGCCCCAGCATTTT.

J is TRBJ2-2 and V is TRBV7-8, with TRBD2 identical over 7 bases. Germline loops: CDR1 SGHVS, CDR2 FQNEAQ. V was clipped by 4 bases and J by 0 bases; unmatched bases: 23. The CDR3 covers 22 residues. CDR3 sequence: CASSYESGRTYRTTPNTGELFF. In DNA form, the CDR3 reads TGTGCCAGCAGCTACGAATCCGGGAGGACCTACCGCACAACCCCGAACACCGGGGAGCTGTTTTTT.

The chain recombines TRBV11-2 with TRBJ2-7; perhaps TRBD1 as D (6 bases). The CDR3 covers 15 residues. The ends were cut back, 5 bases at V and 3 bases at J, with 17 bases in the middle. In germline, CDR1 is SGHAT, CDR2 FQNNGV. The DNA of the CDR3 is TGTGCCAGCAGCACCTTTCCAGGGGAGCGCTACGAGCAGTACTTC. Translation: CASSTFPGERYEQYF. Full variable domain (rest looked up from reference TRBV11-2 and TRBJ2-7): EAGVAQSPRYKIIEKRQSVAFWCNPISGHATLYWYQQILGQGPKLLIQFQNNGVVDDSQLPKDRFSAERLKGVDSTLKIQPAKLEDSAVYLCASSTFPGERYEQYFGPGTRLTVT.

The chain has TRBV5-1 and TRBJ2-1; 10 bases map to TRBD2. V shed 0 bases, J shed 9 bases, and the junction held 15 bases outside the gene matches. The CDR3 runs 18 residues. Germline V gives CDR1 SGHRS, CDR2 YFSETQ. For the CDR3, the DNA is TGCGCCAGCAGCTTGGGACACCGAGCGGGAGGGTTTGAAGTTGAGCAGTTCTTC. The encoded protein is CASSLGHRAGGFEVEQFF.

The genes are TRBV5-5 and TRBJ2-1; maybe TRBD2 (5 bases). This CDR3 region has 18 residues. V lost 2 bases and J 0 bases, leaving 18 bases between the germline ends. Germline V CDR1 and CDR2: SGHKS, YYEKEE (reference sequence). The CDR3 loop reads CASSFRLDPGDSYNEQFF. CDR3 in DNA: TGTGCCAGCAGCTTTCGTCTCGACCCCGGGGACTCCTACAATGAGCAGTTCTTC.

In this sample, this clone turned up once. The rearrangement links TRBV7-9 to TRBJ2-3, with D possibly matching TRBD2 (6 bases). CDR3 length equals 17 residues. CDR1 and CDR2 (germline): SEHNR, FQNEAQ (reference sequence). Trimming removed 5 bases from V and 8 bases from J, with 26 bases in between. CDR3 residues: CASSPTGGVEGSGTQYF. For the CDR3, the DNA is TGTGCCAGCAGCCCTACTGGAGGGGTTGAAGGTTCGGGTACGCAGTATTTT.

The gene calls are TRBV14 and TRBJ2-5, with no clear D. Germline assignment: CDR1 SGHDN and CDR2 FVKESK. The CDR3 totals 14 residues. Trimming left V 2 bases short and J 0 bases short, with 7 bases between. CDR3 protein: CASSQILYQETQYF. The CDR3 DNA reads TGTGCCAGCAGCCAAATACTTTACCAAGAGACCCAGTACTTC.

The chain is built from TRBV6-6 and TRBJ2-1, with a tentative D call TRBD2 (5 bases). Germline assignment: CDR1 MNHNY and CDR2 SVGAGI (reference sequence). Trimming cost V 6 bases and J 0 bases, with 9 bases left between them. This CDR3 is built from 14 residues. Here the CDR3 reads CASSILVSYNEQFF. CDR3 nucleotides: TGTGCCAGCAGCATACTAGTCTCCTACAATGAGCAGTTCTTC.

This rearrangement joins TRBV28 to TRBJ2-7, with 7 bases fitting TRBD2. The CDR3 consists of 16 residues. V lost 1 base, J lost 4 bases, and 10 bases stayed unmatched. Germline loops: CDR1 MDHEN, CDR2 SYDVKM. The CDR3 coding sequence is TGTGCCAGCAGTTTATCCGTTCGCGGGAGTAGATACGAGCAGTACTTC. It specifies CASSLSVRGSRYEQYF.

The rearrangement joins TRBV6-5 to TRBJ1-3; TRBD1 aligns across 7 bases. Looked up from germline, CDR1 is MNHEY and CDR2 is SVGAGI. The length of the CDR3 is 14 residues. J lost 4 bases, V lost 6 bases, and 6 bases had no gene match. CDR3 sequence (DNA): TGTGCCAGCAGCTCCACAGGGGTGGGAAACACCATATATTTT. Residues: CASSSTGVGNTIYF.

The chain combines TRBV29-1 with TRBJ2-2; TRBD1 matches at 10 bases. Germline lookup yields CDR1 SQVTM and CDR2 ANQGSEA. The CDR3 has 12 residues. Losses at the gene ends were 7 bases for V and 6 bases for J; bases not matched to a gene: 2. The CDR3 region is CSGQGAPGELFF. CDR3 nucleotide sequence: TGCAGCGGACAGGGGGCGCCCGGGGAGCTGTTTTTT.

The chain is built from TRBV5-1 and TRBJ2-3, with 9 bases identical to TRBD1. This CDR3 has 16 residues. Per germline, CDR1 SGHRS and CDR2 YFSETQ. J lost 4 bases, V lost 0 bases, and 6 bases had no gene match. CDR3 in amino acids: CASSLAWGQGPDTQYF. CDR3 bases: TGCGCCAGCAGCTTGGCCTGGGGACAGGGCCCAGATACGCAGTATTTT.

This sequence joins TRBV10-3 and TRBJ2-7; 9 bases are a match to TRBD2. CDR3 length: 12 residues. V was pared by 7 bases and J by 5 bases, with 3 bases of the junction left unmatched. Germline V gene sequence: CDR1 ENHRY, CDR2 SYGVKD. The CDR3 loop reads CAITREGNEQYF. In DNA, the CDR3 is TGTGCCATCACGCGGGAGGGCAACGAGCAGTACTTC.

This clone was counted once. This sample also contains other DNA sequences that code for the same CDR3. V and J are TRBV29-1 and TRBJ1-2; D unresolved. This CDR3 has 12 amino acids. In germline, CDR1 is SQVTM, CDR2 ANQGSEA. Between the trimmed V and J ends, which lost 1 base and 8 bases, there was a span of 11 bases. The CDR3 is CSVEGGPGGYTF. The CDR3 DNA sequence: TGCAGCGTTGAAGGAGGTCCGGGGGGCTACACCTTC.

This clone was counted once. This chain links TRBV7-9 with TRBJ1-3; no reliable D call. This CDR3 has 12 amino acids. The germline V gene encodes CDR1 SEHNR and CDR2 FQNEAQ (reference sequence). The V end was cut by 7 bases, the J end by 11 bases, with 15 bases between. In DNA form, the CDR3 reads TGTGCCAGCACCCGGATGCCTCCAGCCATATATTTT. Translation: CASTRMPPAIYF.

The table lists this clone with a count of one. The chain has TRBV28 and TRBJ1-1; D uncertain. The CDR3 contains 13 residues. V was pared by 3 bases and J by 2 bases, with 7 bases between. Germline V gene data show CDR1 as MDHEN and CDR2 as SYDVKM. The CDR3 DNA reads as TGTGCCAGCAGTTTTCGCCTAAACACTGAAGCTTTCTTT. Protein product: CASSFRLNTEAFF.

The chain couples TRBV2 to TRBJ2-1, with unresolved D. The CDR3 length is 17 residues. The germline V gene has CDR1 SNHLY and CDR2 FYNNEI. V was pared by 0 bases and J by 5 bases, with 17 bases between. This chain's CDR3 is CASSEAGFLTLDNEQFF. CDR3 DNA: TGTGCCAGCAGTGAAGCAGGGTTTCTCACCCTCGACAATGAGCAGTTCTTC.